One sample yielded the 4 T cell receptor beta chains listed below, sequenced in a study of T cell responses to AZD1222 COVID-19 vaccine. Profiling relied on immunoSEQ multiplex PCR, and the TCRdb table lists in-frame clones only, not all of them. The sample consists of around 150,000 clones, 90% of them appearing once. The sample was peripheral blood, taken on day 0 of AZD1222 vaccination. The receptors come from an adult in good health.

The rearrangement links TRBV11-2 to TRBJ1-2; tentatively, D is TRBD1 (5 bases). The V and J ends lost 3 bases and 3 bases respectively, with 11 bases between them. The CDR3 runs 14 residues. CDR1 and CDR2 (germline): SGHAT, FQNNGV. CDR3 nucleotides: TGTGCCAGCAGCTTGGGAGGGGTTGACTATGGCTACACCTTC. As protein: CASSLGGVDYGYTF.

The table lists this clone with a count of one. This chain connects TRBV19 to TRBJ1-2, with 11 bases fitting TRBD1. Trimming removed 5 bases from V and 8 bases from J; junction bases left unmatched: 10. CDR1 LNHDA and CDR2 SQIVND come from the germline V gene (reference sequence). CDR3 size: 15 residues. The CDR3 is CASSLTDRGRGGYTF. In nucleotides, the CDR3 is TGTGCCAGTAGTCTAACGGACAGGGGGCGCGGAGGCTACACCTTC.

The chain has TRBV19 and TRBJ2-7, with D maybe TRBD1 (5 bases). CDR1 LNHDA and CDR2 SQIVND come from the germline V gene (reference sequence). CDR3 length: 13 residues. Trimming pared 0 bases from V and 7 bases from J, leaving 10 bases between. CDR3 sequence reads: CASSIDRREEQYF. The CDR3 DNA reads TGTGCCAGTAGTATAGATCGCAGGGAAGAGCAGTACTTC. Based on the CDR3 plus reference TRBV19 and TRBJ2-7, the full variable domain is DGGITQSPKYLFRKEGQNVTLSCEQNLNHDAMYWYRQDPGQGLRLIYYSQIVNDFQKGDIAEGYSVSREKKESFPLTVTSAQKNPTAFYLCASSIDRREEQYFGPGTRLTVT.

V is TRBV19 and J is TRBJ2-1; D unclear. V lost 0 bases and J lost 5, with 14 bases in between. The CDR3 covers 16 residues. Germline V lookup: CDR1 LNHDA, CDR2 SQIVND (reference sequence). CDR3 in amino acids: CASSIDPERLNNEQFF. CDR3 DNA: TGTGCCAGTAGTATAGACCCGGAGAGACTGAACAATGAGCAGTTCTTC.